This TCR beta chain was documented in a study of blood T cell repertoires in COVID-19. Study-wide context: PBMCs, B-cell-depleted T cells, or T cells were the source of the cDNA or gDNA that made up the material.

The method was immunoSEQ multiplex PCR; TCRdb's version includes in-frame clones alone and lacks a portion of them. The sample includes fewer than 300,000 clones, 90% of them seen just once. The CDR3 totals 16 residues. In germline, CDR1 is SNHLY, CDR2 FYNNEI. V was trimmed by 3 bases and J by 0 bases, leaving 14 bases between them. The sample holds one count of this clone. The specimen sequenced was PBMCs or T cells enriched from blood (not recorded which). The chain joins TRBV2 to TRBJ1-1; D perhaps matches TRBD1 (5 bases). This receptor was obtained from a woman in her twenties or thirties who had recovered from COVID-19. The CDR3 nucleotides read TGTGCCAGCAGTGATCCGGGGGGTCGGGTGAACACTGAAGCTTTCTTT. As protein: CASSDPGGRVNTEAFF.